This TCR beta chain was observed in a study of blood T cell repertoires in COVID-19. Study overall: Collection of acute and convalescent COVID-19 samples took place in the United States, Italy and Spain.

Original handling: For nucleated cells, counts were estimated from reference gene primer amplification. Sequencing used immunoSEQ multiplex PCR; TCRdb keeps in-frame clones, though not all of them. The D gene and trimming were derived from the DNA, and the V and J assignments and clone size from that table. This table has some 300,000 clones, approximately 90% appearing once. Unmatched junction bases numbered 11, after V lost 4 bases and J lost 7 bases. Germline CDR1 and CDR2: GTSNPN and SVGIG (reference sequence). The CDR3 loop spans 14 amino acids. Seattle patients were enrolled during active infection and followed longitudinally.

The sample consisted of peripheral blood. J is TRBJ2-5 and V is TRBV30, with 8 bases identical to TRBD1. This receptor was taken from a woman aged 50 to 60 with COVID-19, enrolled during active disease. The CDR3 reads CAWTLGQALRTQYF. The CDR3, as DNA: TGTGCCTGGACCTTGGGACAGGCGCTACGGACCCAGTACTTC.